What follows is one T cell receptor (beta chain) and its context. Some clones are missing from TCRdb's copy, which holds only in-frame ones; the method was immunoSEQ multiplex PCR. In the table there are some 460,000 clones, roughly 87% of which are singletons. V was cut by 0 bases and J by 1 base, with 10 bases left in between. The germline V gene encodes CDR1 MGHRA and CDR2 YSYEKL. The CDR3 runs 15 residues. This entry comes from a study of blood T cell repertoires in COVID-19. The TCR sequence derives from a woman aged 18-30 years with acute COVID-19. The sample consisted of PBMCs or T cells enriched from blood (not recorded which). V gene TRBV4-1 combines with J gene TRBJ2-7; D is possibly TRBD1 (5 bases). The CDR3 nucleotides read TGCGCCAGCAGCCAAGAGTCAGGGAAATCCTACGAGCAGTACTTC. Its translation: CASSQESGKSYEQYF.